These T cell receptor beta chains were read from a single sample in a study of regulatory T cells in long-lasting Graves disease. TCRdb ran MiXCR on the multiplex PCR reads and lists one entry per CDR3 protein. This sample carries 500,000 to 700,000 distinct CDR3 sequences, around 30% of them seen once, and the ten largest clones take around 42%. This specimen was peripheral blood mononuclear cells (PBMCs), taken when the disease was refractory, from a patient treated with antithyroid drugs. These receptors originate from a female donor with Graves disease. Both conserved end residues are part of each CDR3.

V	J	CDR3
TRBV6-2/TRBV6-3	TRBJ1-2	CASTSAGGYGYTF
TRBV11-3	TRBJ2-7	CASRGSPAPLAWATEQYF
TRBV6-5	TRBJ1-1	CASGYFRGRWNTEAFF
TRBV6-2/TRBV6-3	TRBJ2-7	CASSYPTGTSGSPPHYEQYF
TRBV5-1	TRBJ2-7	CASSFGRRVGEQYF
TRBV12-3/TRBV12-4	TRBJ1-1	CASSLGRGIMNTEAFF
TRBV7-6	TRBJ2-5	CASSLEGQIQGTQYF
TRBV28	TRBJ1-1	CASSYHPATEPMNTEAFF
TRBV10-3	TRBJ2-7	CAIRGTSGTYEQYF
TRBV29-1	TRBJ1-2	CSVGGGQTGEGYTF
TRBV5-6	TRBJ2-5	CASSLPSGGRETQYF